This TCR beta chain was sequenced for a study of Ad26.COV2.S vaccination and SARS-CoV-2 variants. Sequencing was performed with immunoSEQ multiplex PCR; in TCRdb, only in-frame clones are kept and a portion is missing. Counted here are 440,000 or so clones, around 92% occurring once; the ten biggest clones make up roughly 1.7%. Treatment reported: some 20 received Ad26.COV2.S at low or high dose, single or two shots; roughly five received placebo; per-sample allocation not given. Sampling happened 63 days after the first vaccine or placebo injection. V lost 7 bases to trimming and J lost 0 bases, with 18 bases between them. The germline gives CDR1 LNHDA, CDR2 SQIVND (reference sequence). The CDR3 length is 16 residues.

The source was peripheral blood, collected in a trial of Ad26.COV2.S vaccine versus placebo. The TCR originated in a person between 18 and 59 years old who received the Ad26.COV2.S COVID-19 vaccine or a placebo. The V call is TRBV19, the J call TRBJ1-1, with D tentatively TRBD1 (5 bases). CDR3 in amino acids: CASKGNHINLNTEAFF. CDR3 bases: TGTGCCAGTAAGGGGAACCATATAAACTTGAACACTGAAGCTTTCTTT.